This T cell receptor (beta chain) appears in the sequencing data of a study of shared clonotypes between healthy human individuals. CDR1 is PRHDT, CDR2 FYEKMQ, per germline (reference sequence). Trimming stripped 2 bases from V and 5 bases from J, with 12 bases between. CDR3 length: 14 amino acids. Libraries were prepared by immunoSEQ multiplex PCR; TCRdb keeps only in-frame clonotypes and omits some of them. Here the sample spans about 470,000 clones, about 85% being singletons. This chain connects TRBV13 to TRBJ1-1; no reliable D call. The TCR sequence derives from a woman between 40 and 50 years old in good health. Some clones in this sample may be carry-over from other donors' samples. The sequenced sample was PBMCs. In DNA, the CDR3 is TGTGCCAGCAGCTTACGGGCCCCGGGGACTGAAGCTTTCTTT. This gives the protein CASSLRAPGTEAFF.